This T cell receptor beta chain was sequenced in a study of spatial heterogeneity in lung cancer (dated by TCRdb to between 2018 and 2020). Background for the entire study: Beta-chain transcripts were consistently detected in greater numbers than alpha-chain transcripts, which likely reflects a higher abundance of beta-chain transcripts. A strong correlation was found between TCR transcript counts in tumor regions and a T cell transcriptional module score from matched bulk RNA-seq. In the raw uncorrected reads, each unique combination of TCR and UMI appeared more than ten times on average. TCR alpha and beta repertoires were quantitatively compared across multiple tumor regions, matched nontumor lung and blood in non-small cell lung cancer. Nonsynonymous mutation counts, determined by whole-exome sequencing of tumor tissue, were related to features of the TCR repertoire. At surgery, some 220 tumor regions, 61 to 65 matched nontumor lung samples and 45 to 60 PBMC samples were TCR-sequenced for both alpha and beta chains.

This clonotype is termed medium-sized (0.01 to 0.1%). Its antigen target is currently unknown. The record has no base qualities; no much larger clone is one base away. The time point label on this specimen signifies: sample taken at primary tumor resection. Donors were some 70 patients with early-stage, untreated non-small cell lung cancer from the lung TRACERx cohort. For TCR sequencing, whole RNA was extracted from tumor and nontumor lung tissue, or from cryopreserved PBMC samples, and no cell sorting was done. A patient was chosen for TCR sequencing only when enough RNA was available from at least two tumor regions. Tumor and adjacent nontumor lung specimens were reviewed by a lung pathologist before selection. Libraries were built with 5' RACE. The sample was run on a NextSeq 500. In the TCR library protocol, a unique molecular identifier was attached to each TCR cDNA molecule so that PCR and sequencing errors could be corrected. Concerning the study's data processing: TCR identification, UMI-based error correction and CDR3 extraction were performed with Decombinator tools. Expanded TCRs were defined as those above a frequency of 2 per 1,000, corresponding to the top 1% of the tumor frequency distribution. Expanded tumor TCRs statistically deemed absent (corrected P<0.05) from at least one tumor region were classed as regional, and all other expanded tumor TCRs were classed as ubiquitous. Rényi diversity was computed with the R vegan package after subsampling each repertoire 100 times to 5,000 TCRs. CDR3 similarity networks were constructed using string-kernel similarity of amino acid triplets, with links drawn between CDR3s whose pairwise similarity was above 0.82. The public reads were reprocessed in TCRdb via fastp at Q25 and MiXCR, keeping in-frame beta chains. A single entry per CDR3 protein holds the most common genes and DNA from its merged rows. The V and J calls were determined by TCRdb, not by the authors. Recorded for this sample are about 4,200 distinct CDR3 sequences; roughly 6.3% of them occurred a single time. In total, the top ten clones hold 15% to 20% of the sample.

The paper's findings and limits, for the study overall: Counts of ubiquitous and regional expanded TCRs were found to correlate with counts of ubiquitous and regional nonsynonymous mutations, respectively. The number of expanded intratumoral alpha and beta TCRs correlated with the tumor nonsynonymous mutation count. Confirming at a functional level the hypothesis that regional TCRs recognize regional mutations was considered to require additional single-cell paired TCR alpha and beta sequencing. TCR-seq coverage of tumor T cells was estimated to be only roughly 7.5% for alpha chains and roughly 14% for beta chains.

The CDR3 holds 14 amino acids from the cysteine to the phenylalanine. The read is trimmed to its CDR3 DNA, 42 bases read in frame from base 1. V is clipped by 6 bases and J by 7 bases, and the sequence between their germline boundaries is 19 bases long. Reading the germline V gene (reference sequence) gives CDR1 DFQATT and CDR2 SNEGSKA. The receptor chain draws on TRBV20-1 and TRBJ2-1; the D gene identity is not certain. The clonotype originates from a male donor with early-stage non-small cell lung cancer. This material consisted of lung tumor tissue, taken at surgery. CDR3 loop: CSASGHPVGNEQFF. The DNA sequence follows: TGCAGTGCCTCGGGCCATCCGGTTGGGAATGAGCAGTTCTTC.